One and the same sample provided the 12 T cell receptor beta chains below, sequenced in a study of Ad26.COV2.S vaccination and SARS-CoV-2 variants. The table came from immunoSEQ multiplex PCR; TCRdb's copy has only in-frame clones and leaves some out. The sample comprises more than 400,000 clones, around 92% of which are singletons, and roughly 1.7% rests with the top ten. Described treatment: approximately 18 received Ad26.COV2.S at low or high dose, single or two shots; about five received placebo; per-sample allocation not given. Samples came from day 63 after the first vaccine or placebo injection. Sequenced here: peripheral blood, sampled in a trial of Ad26.COV2.S vaccine versus placebo. The receptors were sampled from a person between 18 and 60 years old who received the Ad26.COV2.S COVID-19 vaccine or a placebo.

A word on this clone: Other DNA sequences of this sample code for an identical CDR3. This sequence joins TRBV6-5 and TRBJ2-7; 10 bases agree with TRBD1. The CDR3 runs 15 residues. V dropped 2 bases and J dropped 3; count of bases not matched to a gene: 4. Germline V gene data show CDR1 as MNHEY and CDR2 as SVGAGI. The CDR3 DNA reads as TGTGCCAGCAGTTACCGGGACAGGGGTAGCTACGAGCAGTACTTC. Translating it yields CASSYRDRGSYEQYF.

This chain links TRBV4-3 with TRBJ1-4; D might be TRBD1 (5 bases). The ends were cut back, 3 bases at V and 2 bases at J, with 16 bases in the middle. This CDR3 comprises 17 residues. CDR1 is LGHNA, CDR2 YSLEER, per germline. CDR3 protein: CASSQTLLRVTNEKLFF. CDR3 sequence (DNA): TGCGCCAGCAGCCAGACCCTCCTCAGGGTGACTAATGAAAAACTGTTTTTT.

The V and J genes are TRBV18 and TRBJ1-2, with D possibly being TRBD1 (5 bases). This CDR3 contains 15 residues. Trimming took 10 bases from V and 0 from J, leaving 18 bases between them. Germline assignment: CDR1 KGHSH and CDR2 LQKENI. The CDR3 reads CATDTGVSANYGYTF. The CDR3, as DNA: TGTGCCACCGACACGGGGGTTTCAGCTAACTATGGCTACACCTTC.

The chain couples TRBV30 to TRBJ1-1; D ambiguous. Germline V CDR1 and CDR2: GTSNPN, SVGIG (reference sequence). Trimming removed 0 bases from V and 7 bases from J, with 9 bases in between. This CDR3 comprises 12 residues. The CDR3 DNA is TGTGCCTGGAGTGTATCTCACAGTGAAGCTTTCTTT. It yields the protein CAWSVSHSEAFF. The complete variable domain, with remaining parts taken from reference TRBV30 and TRBJ1-1, reads SQTIHQWPATLVQPVGSPLSLECTVEGTSNPNLYWYRQAAGRGLQLLFYSVGIGQISSEVPQNLSASRPQDRQFILSSKKLLLSDSGFYLCAWSVSHSEAFFGQGTRLTVV.

The chain is built from TRBV6-5 and TRBJ1-1; D gene uncertain. Germline V gene lookup returns CDR1 MNHEY and CDR2 SVGAGI. Trimming shortened V by 2 bases and J by 0 bases, and 7 bases separated the two germline ends. This CDR3 spans 14 amino acids. The CDR3 loop is CASSYQRMNTEAFF. For the CDR3, the DNA is TGTGCCAGCAGTTACCAGAGAATGAACACTGAAGCTTTCTTT.

J is TRBJ2-5 and V is TRBV6-1, with 10 bases identical to TRBD2. There are 17 residues in the CDR3. Trimming removed 0 bases from V and 5 bases from J; junction bases left unmatched: 9. Germline V gene data show CDR1 as MNHNS and CDR2 as SASEGT. This chain's CDR3 is CASSEALGAGGPETQYF. The DNA of the CDR3 is TGTGCCAGCAGTGAAGCGCTTGGAGCGGGGGGGCCGGAGACCCAGTACTTC.

V is TRBV19 and J is TRBJ1-3; TRBD1 is a possible D gene (5 bases). CDR1 and CDR2 from the germline V gene are LNHDA and SQIVND (reference sequence). This CDR3 contains 15 residues. Between the trimmed V and J ends, which lost 5 bases and 2 bases, there was a span of 13 bases. Written as DNA, the CDR3 is TGTGCCAGTAGTTCGGGGGTTACTCCTGGAAACACCATATATTTT. It specifies CASSSGVTPGNTIYF.

This sequence joins TRBV30 and TRBJ1-2, with a weak D call TRBD1 (5 bases). This CDR3 comprises 13 residues. From germline, CDR1 is GTSNPN and CDR2 SVGIG (reference sequence). Trimming stripped 4 bases from V and 4 bases from J, with 13 bases between. CDR3: CAWTPPGAYGYTF. In DNA, the CDR3 is TGTGCCTGGACTCCTCCCGGGGCCTATGGCTACACCTTC.

The gene calls are TRBV18 and TRBJ1-6; 9 nucleotides align to TRBD1. Germline V CDR1 and CDR2: KGHSH, LQKENI. This CDR3 is built from 19 residues. Trimming removed 3 bases from V and 7 bases from J; junction bases left unmatched: 16. The CDR3 sequence: CASSPKGQGPNWENSPLHF. CDR3 sequence (DNA): TGTGCCAGCTCACCCAAGGGACAGGGTCCCAATTGGGAGAATTCACCCCTCCACTTT.

The chain employs TRBV27 and TRBJ2-2, with D hard to call. V dropped 6 bases and J dropped 3 bases, with 11 bases sitting between them. Germline loops: CDR1 MNHEY, CDR2 SMNVEV (reference sequence). The CDR3 totals 14 residues. Here the CDR3 DNA reads TGTGCCAGCAGCACCGTCGGGCACACCGGGGAGCTGTTTTTT. Translation: CASSTVGHTGELFF.

This rearrangement joins TRBV28 to TRBJ2-6; TRBD1 matches 9 bases. V lost 2 bases and J lost 0; bases outside the gene matches: 5. The length of the CDR3 is 18 residues. The germline V gene has CDR1 MDHEN and CDR2 SYDVKM. Here the CDR3 reads CASSLAGQGYSGANVLTF. DNA for the CDR3: TGTGCCAGCAGTTTAGCGGGACAGGGTTACTCTGGGGCCAACGTCCTGACTTTC.

The rearrangement links TRBV14 to TRBJ2-1; TRBD2 aligns across 8 bases. Per germline, CDR1 SGHDN and CDR2 FVKESK. V lost 1 base, J lost 5 bases, and 7 bases stayed unmatched. The CDR3 extends over 16 amino acids. CDR3 protein: CASSQAGVAGNNEQFF. DNA of the CDR3: TGTGCCAGCAGCCAAGCTGGAGTAGCGGGGAACAATGAGCAGTTCTTC. The full variable domain, in which reference TRBV14 and TRBJ2-1 provide the parts outside the CDR3, is EAGVTQFPSHSVIEKGQTVTLRCDPISGHDNLYWYRRVMGKEIKFLLHFVKESKQDESGMPNNRFLAERTGGTYSTLKVQPAELEDSGVYFCASSQAGVAGNNEQFFGPGTRLTVL.